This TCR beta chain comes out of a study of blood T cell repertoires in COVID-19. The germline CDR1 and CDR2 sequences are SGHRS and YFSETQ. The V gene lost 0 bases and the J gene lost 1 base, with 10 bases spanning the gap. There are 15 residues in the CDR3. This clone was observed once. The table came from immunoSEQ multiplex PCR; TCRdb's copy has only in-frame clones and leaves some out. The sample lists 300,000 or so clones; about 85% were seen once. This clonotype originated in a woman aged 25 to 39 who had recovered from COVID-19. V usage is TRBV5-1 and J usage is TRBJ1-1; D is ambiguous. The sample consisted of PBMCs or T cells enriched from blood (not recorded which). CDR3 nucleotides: TGCGCCAGCAGCTTGGTGGCCAATTGGAACACTGAAGCTTTCTTT. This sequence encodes CASSLVANWNTEAFF.